The 4 T cell receptor beta chains below were found in one sample sequenced in a study of shared clonotypes between healthy human individuals. Profiling relied on immunoSEQ multiplex PCR, and the TCRdb table lists in-frame clones only, not all of them. The sample includes hundreds of thousands of clones, 90% to 95% of them seen just once. Terminally differentiated effector memory CD45RA+ cells were excluded from the naive CD8 cells, which were CD45RO-negative and positively selected for CCR7. Sequencing was carried out using naive CD8+ T cells sorted from blood. The receptors here all came from a woman under 40 in good health.

The gene calls are TRBV29-1 and TRBJ2-7, with D possibly matching TRBD2 (6 bases). Germline CDR1 SQVTM, CDR2 ANQGSEA. Between the trimmed V and J ends, which lost 5 bases and 7 bases, there was a span of 12 bases. CDR3 size: 11 residues. CDR3 bases: TGCAGCGTTTTGGTCAGCGGGGAGCAGTACTTC. It is translated as CSVLVSGEQYF.

The chain has TRBV2 and TRBJ2-7, with 15 bases aligning to TRBD2. This CDR3 spans 16 amino acids. CDR1 SNHLY and CDR2 FYNNEI come from the germline V gene. V shed 4 bases and J 7 bases; nucleotides not matched to a gene: 8. The CDR3 sequence: CASSVVGLAGGEEQYF. DNA for the CDR3: TGTGCCAGCAGTGTCGTGGGACTAGCGGGAGGTGAAGAGCAGTACTTC.

The gene calls are TRBV5-4 and TRBJ1-1; 8 bases are a match to TRBD1. Germline loops: CDR1 SGHNT, CDR2 YYREEE (reference sequence). The CDR3 runs to 11 residues. Unmatched junction bases numbered 4, after V lost 5 bases and J lost 10 bases. CDR3 in DNA: TGTGCCAGCAGGGGGACAGGAGGAGCTTTCTTT. It specifies CASRGTGGAFF.

The V call is TRBV7-9, the J call TRBJ2-5; perhaps TRBD1 as D (5 bases). The J call could be wrong; TRBJ2-7 is a better fit for the DNA end. CDR1 and CDR2 (germline): SEHNR, FQNEAQ (reference sequence). The CDR3 sequence is 13 residues long. The CDR3 nucleotides are TGTGCCAGCAGCCCCGACAGCTCCTACGAGCAGTACTTC. This codes for CASSPDSSYEQYF.